The 30 T cell receptor beta chains listed next were all sequenced from one sample in a study of shared clonotypes between healthy human individuals. Assay used: immunoSEQ multiplex PCR; TCRdb lists only in-frame clones, some missing. Here the sample spans approximately 840,000 clones, 95% to 97% being singletons. Naive CD8 cells lacked CD45RO, underwent positive selection for CCR7 and left out terminally differentiated effector memory CD45RA+ cells. The sequencing sample was made of naive CD8+ T cells sorted from blood. The receptors were gathered from a man aged 30 to 39 in good health.

CDR3 nucleotide sequence: TGTGCCAGCAGGGCCGGGGACAGGGCAGTCTATGGCTACACCTTC. It specifies CASRAGDRAVYGYTF. The chain carries TRBV9 and TRBJ1-2, with 9 nucleotides matching TRBD1. The CDR3 totals 15 residues. Germline CDR1 SGDLS, CDR2 YYNGEE. V shed 5 bases, J shed 4 bases, and the junction held 9 bases outside the gene matches.

The chain carries TRBV11-2 and TRBJ2-3; 7 nucleotides align to TRBD2. The germline gives CDR1 SGHAT, CDR2 FQNNGV. The junction had 11 bases not matched to a gene; V was cut back by 5 bases and J by 3 bases. This CDR3 has 16 amino acids. The CDR3 protein is CASSPSPAGWTDTQYF. The DNA of the CDR3 is TGTGCCAGCAGCCCAAGCCCAGCGGGATGGACAGATACGCAGTATTTT.

The chain uses TRBV10-1 and TRBJ1-4, with D unclear. The CDR3 runs to 13 residues. V was clipped by 0 bases and J by 11 bases, with 10 bases between them. Germline V gives CDR1 WNHNN, CDR2 SYGVQD (reference sequence). The CDR3 region has the DNA TGCGCCAGCAGTGAGTCGTCTGACCATAAACTGTTTTTT. It yields the protein CASSESSDHKLFF.

CDR3 nucleotide sequence: TGTGCCAGCAGCTTTCCTACAGGGGGATCCTACGAGCAGTACTTC. Amino acid sequence: CASSFPTGGSYEQYF. The chain couples TRBV7-8 to TRBJ2-7; 8 nucleotides align to TRBD1. The trim removed 3 bases at V and 1 base at J, leaving 5 bases unmatched. The CDR3 has 15 residues. CDR1 is SGHVS and CDR2 is FQNEAQ in the germline V gene.

The V and J genes are TRBV15 and TRBJ2-1; D is unresolved. Germline CDR1 reads LNHNV; CDR2 reads YYDKDF (reference sequence). This CDR3 is 16 amino acids long. Trimming took 6 bases from V and 7 from J, leaving 22 bases between them. Here the CDR3 reads CATSPQSAEWVNEQFF. The CDR3 DNA reads TGTGCCACCAGTCCTCAAAGTGCGGAGTGGGTTAATGAGCAGTTCTTC.

The rearrangement uses TRBV9 and TRBJ2-3; D possibly corresponds to TRBD2 (6 bases). Trimming removed 6 bases at V and 2 bases at J, with 28 bases between. This CDR3 is 19 amino acids long. Germline CDR1 is SGDLS and CDR2 is YYNGEE. CDR3 sequence: CASNQGGVWAGPLTDTQYF. The CDR3 bases are TGTGCCAGCAATCAAGGAGGCGTATGGGCGGGACCCCTCACAGATACGCAGTATTTT. The full variable domain, completed using reference TRBV9 and TRBJ2-3, is DSGVTQTPKHLITATGQRVTLRCSPRSGDLSVYWYQQSLDQGLQFLIQYYNGEERAKGNILERFSAQQFPDLHSELNLSSLELGDSALYFCASNQGGVWAGPLTDTQYFGPGTRLTVL.

The rearrangement joins TRBV5-8 to TRBJ1-2, with 12 bases that match TRBD1. J lost 4 bases, V lost 4 bases, and 8 bases had no gene match. This CDR3 is built from 16 residues. Germline V gives CDR1 SGHTS, CDR2 YDEGEE. CDR3 protein: CASSEGQGANLYGYTF. CDR3 coding DNA: TGTGCCAGCAGCGAGGGACAGGGGGCGAATCTCTATGGCTACACCTTC. Using reference TRBV5-8 and TRBJ1-2 for the parts outside the CDR3, the full variable domain is EAGVTQSPTHLIKTRGQQATLRCSPISGHTSVYWYQQALGLGLQFLLWYDEGEERNRGNFPPRFSGRQFPNYSSELNVNALELEDSALYLCASSEGQGANLYGYTFGSGTRLTVV.

The V call is TRBV7-9, the J call TRBJ2-1; D perhaps matches TRBD2 (6 bases). Germline V gene lookup returns CDR1 SEHNR and CDR2 FQNEAQ (reference sequence). The CDR3 length is 16 residues. The germline V and J ends were trimmed by 1 base and 1 base, with 11 bases remaining between them. Here the CDR3 reads CASSLGGAGSYNEQFF. DNA of the CDR3: TGTGCCAGCAGCTTAGGCGGAGCGGGTTCCTACAATGAGCAGTTCTTC.

The rearrangement joins TRBV5-6 to TRBJ2-3, with 11 positions matching TRBD1. The J segment lost 0 bases and the V segment lost 0 bases, leaving 0 bases of the junction unmatched. The length of the CDR3 is 16 residues. The germline V gene has CDR1 SGHDT and CDR2 YYEEEE. The chain's CDR3 is CASSLGDRGSTDTQYF. DNA for the CDR3: TGTGCCAGCAGCTTGGGGGACAGGGGGAGCACAGATACGCAGTATTTT.

The chain links TRBV4-2 to TRBJ2-3; TRBD1 matches 7 bases. Germline lookup yields CDR1 LGHNA and CDR2 YNFKEQ. Losses at the gene ends were 2 bases for V and 5 bases for J; bases not matched to a gene: 4. CDR3 length: 14 residues. The CDR3 DNA reads TGTGCCAGCAGCCAAAGTCCAGGGGGAGATACGCAGTATTTT. Amino acids: CASSQSPGGDTQYF.

The rearrangement links TRBV6-6 to TRBJ2-2; 7 nucleotides agree with TRBD2. The CDR3 runs to 14 residues. Germline CDR1 is MNHNY and CDR2 is SVGAGI (reference sequence). V lost 7 bases, J lost 0 bases, and 2 bases stayed unmatched. The CDR3 reads CASTGGPNTGELFF. For the CDR3, the DNA is TGTGCCAGCACGGGAGGCCCGAACACCGGGGAGCTGTTTTTT.

The J gene is TRBJ2-7, the V gene TRBV7-3, with TRBD2 matching 8 bases. Looked up from germline, CDR1 is SGHTA and CDR2 is FQGTGA. CDR3 length equals 14 residues. V gave up 5 bases and J gave up 1 base; unmatched junction bases: 4. The CDR3 spells CASSPIAGSYEQYF. The CDR3 DNA reads as TGTGCCAGCAGCCCGATAGCGGGATCCTACGAGCAGTACTTC.

The V call is TRBV25-1, the J call TRBJ2-1; 11 bases align to TRBD1. Germline loops: CDR1 MGHDK, CDR2 SYGVNS. Unmatched junction bases numbered 2, after V lost 6 bases and J lost 4 bases. There are 14 residues in the CDR3. The DNA for the CDR3 is TGTGCCAGCAGCGGGACAGGGGGTTACAATGAGCAGTTCTTC. It specifies CASSGTGGYNEQFF.

This chain links TRBV29-1 with TRBJ2-1; D is unclear. The germline V gene has CDR1 SQVTM and CDR2 ANQGSEA. The CDR3 covers 12 residues. Between the trimmed V and J ends, which lost 6 bases and 6 bases, there was a span of 12 bases. The DNA of the CDR3 is TGCAGCGTCCCTGATATCGCCAATGAGCAGTTCTTC. It yields the protein CSVPDIANEQFF.

The chain employs TRBV7-3 and TRBJ2-7; D may be TRBD1 (5 bases). The CDR3 consists of 14 residues. Germline CDR1 reads SGHTA; CDR2 reads FQGTGA. The V gene lost 0 bases and the J gene lost 5 bases, with 11 bases spanning the gap. The CDR3 spells CASSLTGHPNEQYF. Written as DNA, the CDR3 is TGTGCCAGCAGCTTAACGGGGCACCCCAACGAGCAGTACTTC.

This chain links TRBV7-9 with TRBJ2-5, with D maybe TRBD1 (5 bases). The germline V gene has CDR1 SEHNR and CDR2 FQNEAQ (reference sequence). The V and J ends lost 8 bases and 9 bases respectively, with 16 bases between them. This CDR3 contains 12 residues. CDR3 sequence reads: CASSLDSLSQYF. CDR3 DNA: TGTGCCAGCTCCCTAGACAGTCTGTCCCAGTACTTC. The entire variable domain, with the rest obtained from reference TRBV7-9 and TRBJ2-5, is as follows: DTGVSQNPRHKITKRGQNVTFRCDPISEHNRLYWYRQTLGQGPEFLTYFQNEAQLEKSRLLSDRFSAERPKGSFSTLEIQRTEQGDSAMYLCASSLDSLSQYFGPGTRLLVL.

This clone was counted a single time. CDR3 amino acids: CASSLDRGTRSYNEQFF. The CDR3 bases are TGTGCCAGCAGCTTAGATCGGGGGACCCGCTCCTACAATGAGCAGTTCTTC. The chain carries TRBV11-2 and TRBJ2-1; D is perhaps TRBD2 (6 bases). V lost 0 bases to trimming and J lost 0 bases, with 12 bases between them. The CDR3 runs 17 residues. From germline, CDR1 is SGHAT and CDR2 FQNNGV.

This chain connects TRBV6-6 to TRBJ2-7; D possibly corresponds to TRBD1 (5 bases). This CDR3 has 13 residues. The germline gives CDR1 MNHNY, CDR2 SVGAGI (reference sequence). V lost 2 bases and J lost 1, with 6 bases in between. The DNA for the CDR3 is TGTGCCAGCAGTTACGGGGCTTCCTACGAGCAGTACTTC. The encoded protein is CASSYGASYEQYF.

J is TRBJ1-1 and V is TRBV11-2; no clear D. With 6 bases removed from V and 4 bases from J, the gap between germline ends came to 24 bases. The CDR3 spans 17 residues. Germline values: CDR1 SGHAT, CDR2 FQNNGV. CDR3 nucleotides: TGTGCCAGCAGACCCTTACAGAGGGAGAGGACTTCCACTGAAGCTTTCTTT. This codes for CASRPLQRERTSTEAFF.

The rearrangement joins TRBV11-2 to TRBJ2-1; no clear D. This CDR3 is 13 amino acids long. Germline V gives CDR1 SGHAT, CDR2 FQNNGV. V was shortened by 3 bases and J by 6 bases, with 9 bases between the two germline ends. The CDR3 sequence is CASSLTESNEQFF. The DNA for the CDR3 is TGTGCCAGCAGCTTGACCGAAAGCAATGAGCAGTTCTTC.

Of note for this clone: Other DNA sequences in this specimen translate into the identical CDR3. The chain uses TRBV6-5 and TRBJ2-2; D is possibly TRBD1 or TRBD2 (5 bases each). V was cut by 3 bases and J by 7 bases, with 9 bases left in between. The CDR3 covers 13 residues. Germline values: CDR1 MNHEY, CDR2 SVGAGI. The CDR3 nucleotides read TGTGCCAGCAGTTATGGGGGAAGCGGGGAGCTGTTTTTT. It translates to CASSYGGSGELFF.

J is TRBJ2-1 and V is TRBV7-9; tentatively, D is TRBD2 (6 bases). The CDR3 covers 12 residues. The germline CDR1 and CDR2 sequences are SEHNR and FQNEAQ (reference sequence). V lost 9 bases and J 5 bases, leaving 11 bases between the germline ends. CDR3 loop: CASWRDDNEQFF. DNA for the CDR3: TGTGCCAGTTGGCGGGACGACAATGAGCAGTTCTTC.

The chain carries TRBV28 and TRBJ2-1; D is perhaps TRBD1 (5 bases). The CDR3 contains 14 residues. Germline V lookup: CDR1 MDHEN, CDR2 SYDVKM. Trimming removed 6 bases at V and 2 bases at J, with 11 bases between. The CDR3 loop is CASSHSDTYNEQFF. The CDR3 nucleotides are TGTGCCAGCAGCCACTCGGACACCTACAATGAGCAGTTCTTC.

V gene TRBV18 combines with J gene TRBJ1-1; D is unresolved. V was cut by 6 bases and J by 2 bases, with 19 bases left in between. CDR1 is KGHSH, CDR2 LQKENI, per germline. This CDR3 is built from 16 residues. CDR3 in amino acids: CASSSSPVQLNTEAFF. The DNA for the CDR3 is TGTGCCAGCTCCTCCTCACCGGTACAGCTTAACACTGAAGCTTTCTTT.

The chain carries TRBV27 and TRBJ2-3; D remains unclear. The V end was cut by 6 bases, the J end by 4 bases, with 17 bases between. Germline lookup yields CDR1 MNHEY and CDR2 SMNVEV (reference sequence). This CDR3 region has 15 residues. CDR3 sequence reads: CASRQFPWSPDTQYF. CDR3 nucleotide sequence: TGTGCCAGCAGGCAATTCCCGTGGTCGCCAGATACGCAGTATTTT.

The chain employs TRBV27 and TRBJ2-1; TRBD2 agrees at 7 bases. The CDR3 loop spans 16 amino acids. Germline V CDR1 and CDR2: MNHEY, SMNVEV (reference sequence). Germline trimming cut 6 bases from V and 5 bases from J; bases unmatched to any gene: 13. The CDR3 is CASSPGASGTHNEQFF. As DNA, the CDR3 is TGTGCCAGCAGCCCCGGGGCTAGCGGAACCCACAATGAGCAGTTCTTC.

The rearrangement links TRBV2 to TRBJ2-3, with TRBD1 as a possible D gene (5 bases). Germline CDR1 is SNHLY and CDR2 is FYNNEI. This CDR3 spans 15 amino acids. Trimming pared 8 bases from V and 4 bases from J, leaving 19 bases between. DNA for the CDR3: TGTGCCAGCCTCAATCTTTCGCAGGGCCCAGATACGCAGTATTTT. This translates into CASLNLSQGPDTQYF. Complete variable domain (other parts from reference TRBV2 and TRBJ2-3): EPEVTQTPSHQVTQMGQEVILRCVPISNHLYFYWYRQILGQKVEFLVSFYNNEISEKSEIFDDQFSVERPDGSNFTLKIRSTKLEDSAMYFCASLNLSQGPDTQYFGPGTRLTVL.

V is TRBV14 and J is TRBJ2-3; 15 positions match TRBD2. From germline, CDR1 is SGHDN and CDR2 FVKESK. Trimming removed 1 base from V and 0 bases from J; junction bases left unmatched: 8. CDR3 length: 20 amino acids. CDR3 residues: CASSQVPGTSGRISTDTQYF. DNA for the CDR3: TGTGCCAGCAGCCAAGTCCCGGGGACTAGCGGGAGGATTAGCACAGATACGCAGTATTTT.

This clone was counted a single time. V usage is TRBV28 and J usage is TRBJ2-7; D is possibly TRBD1 (6 bases). Germline values: CDR1 MDHEN, CDR2 SYDVKM. Trimming removed 4 bases from V and 2 bases from J, with 15 bases in between. The CDR3 extends over 15 amino acids. CDR3 in DNA: TGTGCCAGCAGTTCACTCCGGGACAAGGCCTACGAGCAGTACTTC. Protein: CASSSLRDKAYEQYF.

The chain has TRBV12-5 and TRBJ2-1; D is undetermined. The CDR3 has 11 residues. Between the trimmed V and J ends, which lost 1 base and 8 bases, there was a span of 3 bases. Per germline, CDR1 LGHNT and CDR2 FRNRAP. CDR3 sequence: CASGLGYEQFF. The CDR3 DNA reads as TGTGCTAGTGGTTTGGGATATGAGCAGTTCTTC.